This T cell receptor beta chain was sequenced during a study of metastatic and nonmetastatic thyroid tumors. Whole-study results and caveats: Reported TCR beta diversity, measured in blood and tumor, was significantly higher for malignant thyroid tumors than for benign nodules.

No patient had received any treatment before thyroid surgery. Notes on this clone: Its matching antigen is unknown.

V lost 2 bases and J lost 7; bases outside the gene matches: 2. CDR3 length equals 12 residues. Germline assignment: CDR1 SGHAT and CDR2 FQNNGV. TCRdb reanalyzed the PCR reads with MiXCR. The data hold fewer than 7,000 clones, with 25% to 35% observed a single time. Sequenced sample: adjacent normal tissue. The clonotype originates from a female donor with papillary thyroid cancer or a benign thyroid nodule (not recorded which). Some clones in this sample may be carry-over from other donors' samples. The chain employs TRBV11-2 and TRBJ2-7; 7 nucleotides align to TRBD1. The chain's CDR3 is CASSLTGAEQYF. CDR3 sequence (DNA): TGTGCCAGCAGCTTAACAGGGGCTGAGCAGTACTTC.